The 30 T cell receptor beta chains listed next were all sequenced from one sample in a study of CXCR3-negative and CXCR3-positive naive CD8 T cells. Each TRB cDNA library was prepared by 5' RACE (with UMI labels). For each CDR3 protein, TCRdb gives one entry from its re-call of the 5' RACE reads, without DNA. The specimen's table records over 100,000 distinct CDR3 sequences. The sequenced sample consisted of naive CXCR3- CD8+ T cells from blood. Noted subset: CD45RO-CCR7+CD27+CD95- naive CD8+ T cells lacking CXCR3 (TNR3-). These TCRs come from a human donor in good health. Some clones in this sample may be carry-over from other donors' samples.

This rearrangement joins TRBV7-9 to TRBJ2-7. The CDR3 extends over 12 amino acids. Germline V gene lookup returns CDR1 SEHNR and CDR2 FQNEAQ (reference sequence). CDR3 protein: CASSSSAYEQYF.

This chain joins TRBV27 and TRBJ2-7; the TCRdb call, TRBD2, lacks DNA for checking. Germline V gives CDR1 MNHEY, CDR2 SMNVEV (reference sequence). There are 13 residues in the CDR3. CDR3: CASRYIHHDEQYF.

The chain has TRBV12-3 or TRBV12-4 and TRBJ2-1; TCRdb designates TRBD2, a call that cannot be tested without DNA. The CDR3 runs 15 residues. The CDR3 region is CASRLTSGRYNEQFF.

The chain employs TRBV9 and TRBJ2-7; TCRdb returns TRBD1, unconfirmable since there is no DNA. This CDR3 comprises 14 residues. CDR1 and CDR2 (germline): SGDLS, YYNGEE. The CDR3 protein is CASSVAAGAYEQYF.

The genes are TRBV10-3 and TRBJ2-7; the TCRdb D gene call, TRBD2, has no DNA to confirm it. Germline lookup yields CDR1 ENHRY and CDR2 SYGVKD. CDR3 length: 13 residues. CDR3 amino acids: CAISEEEGREQYF.

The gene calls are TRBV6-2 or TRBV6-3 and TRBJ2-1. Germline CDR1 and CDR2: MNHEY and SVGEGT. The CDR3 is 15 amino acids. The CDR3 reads CASSYDRSSYNEQFF.

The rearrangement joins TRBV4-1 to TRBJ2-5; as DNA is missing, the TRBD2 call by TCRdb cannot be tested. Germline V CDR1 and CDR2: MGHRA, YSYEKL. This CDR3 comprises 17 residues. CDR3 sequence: CASSQGPRLVYQETQYF.

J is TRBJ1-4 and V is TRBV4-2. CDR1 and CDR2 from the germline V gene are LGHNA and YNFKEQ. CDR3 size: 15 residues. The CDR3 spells CASSQDGVRDEKLFF.

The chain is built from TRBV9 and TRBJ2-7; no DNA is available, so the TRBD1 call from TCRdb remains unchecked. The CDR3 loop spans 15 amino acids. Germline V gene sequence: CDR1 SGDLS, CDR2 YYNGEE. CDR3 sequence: CASSVSAQGAYEQYF.

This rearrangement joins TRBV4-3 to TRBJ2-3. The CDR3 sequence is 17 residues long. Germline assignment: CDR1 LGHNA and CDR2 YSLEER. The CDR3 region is CASSQPGVRMGTDTQYF.

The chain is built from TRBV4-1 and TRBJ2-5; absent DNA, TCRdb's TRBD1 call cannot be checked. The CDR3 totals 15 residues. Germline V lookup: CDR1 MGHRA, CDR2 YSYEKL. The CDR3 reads CASSQVTGGWETQYF.

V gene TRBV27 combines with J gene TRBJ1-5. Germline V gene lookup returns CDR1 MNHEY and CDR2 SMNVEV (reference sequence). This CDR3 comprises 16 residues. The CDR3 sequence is CASSPADNPSNQPQHF.

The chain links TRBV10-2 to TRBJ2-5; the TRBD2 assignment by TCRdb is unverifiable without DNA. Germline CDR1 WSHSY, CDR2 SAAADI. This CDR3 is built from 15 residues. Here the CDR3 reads CASREAGLAGETQYF.

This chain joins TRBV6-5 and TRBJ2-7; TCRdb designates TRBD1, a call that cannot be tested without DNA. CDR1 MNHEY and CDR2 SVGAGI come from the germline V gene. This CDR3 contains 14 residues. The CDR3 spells CASIPWPGGLEQYF.

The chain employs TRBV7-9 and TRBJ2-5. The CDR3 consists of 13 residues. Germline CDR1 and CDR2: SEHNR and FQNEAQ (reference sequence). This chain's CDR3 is CASSSGVQETQYF.

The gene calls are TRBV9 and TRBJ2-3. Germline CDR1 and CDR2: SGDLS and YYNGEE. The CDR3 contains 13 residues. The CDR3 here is CASSVDHTDTQYF.

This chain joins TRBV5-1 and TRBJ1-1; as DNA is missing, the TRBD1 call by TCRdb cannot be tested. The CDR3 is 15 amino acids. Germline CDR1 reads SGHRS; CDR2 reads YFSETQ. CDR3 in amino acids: CASSLEQGVQTEAFF.

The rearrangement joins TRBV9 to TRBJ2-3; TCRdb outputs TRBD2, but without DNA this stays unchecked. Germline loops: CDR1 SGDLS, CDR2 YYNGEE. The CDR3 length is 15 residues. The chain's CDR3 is CASSVEGGGTDTQYF.

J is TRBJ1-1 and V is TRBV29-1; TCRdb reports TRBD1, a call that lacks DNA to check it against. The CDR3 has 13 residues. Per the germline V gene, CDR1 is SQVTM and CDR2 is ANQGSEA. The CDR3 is CSVDYTKTGDAFF.

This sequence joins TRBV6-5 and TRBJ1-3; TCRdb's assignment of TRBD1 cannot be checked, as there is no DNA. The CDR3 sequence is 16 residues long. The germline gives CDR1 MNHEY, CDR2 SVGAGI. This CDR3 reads CASRRGEGLSGNTIYF.

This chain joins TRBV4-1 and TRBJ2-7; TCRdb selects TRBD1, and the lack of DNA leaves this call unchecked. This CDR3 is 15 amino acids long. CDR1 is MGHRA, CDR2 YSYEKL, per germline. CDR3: CASSLARAKGAEQYF.

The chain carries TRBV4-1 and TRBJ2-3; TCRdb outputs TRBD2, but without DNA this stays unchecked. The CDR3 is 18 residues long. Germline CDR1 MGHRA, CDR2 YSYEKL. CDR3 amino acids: CASRPTPTSGGAPDTQYF.

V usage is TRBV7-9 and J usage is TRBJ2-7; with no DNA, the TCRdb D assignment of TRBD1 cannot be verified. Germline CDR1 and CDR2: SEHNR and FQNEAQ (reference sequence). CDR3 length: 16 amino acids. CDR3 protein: CASSPLGIGWLYEQYF.

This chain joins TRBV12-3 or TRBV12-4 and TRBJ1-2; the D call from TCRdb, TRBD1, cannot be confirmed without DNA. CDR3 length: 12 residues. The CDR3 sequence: CASSPTGYGYTF.

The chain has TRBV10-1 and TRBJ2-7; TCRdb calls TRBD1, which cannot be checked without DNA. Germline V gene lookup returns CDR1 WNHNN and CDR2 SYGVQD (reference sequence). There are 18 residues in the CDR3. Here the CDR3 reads CASSDGHPHAGGTYEQYF.

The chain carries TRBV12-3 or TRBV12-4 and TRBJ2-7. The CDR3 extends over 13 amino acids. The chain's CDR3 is CASSLRMSYEQYF.

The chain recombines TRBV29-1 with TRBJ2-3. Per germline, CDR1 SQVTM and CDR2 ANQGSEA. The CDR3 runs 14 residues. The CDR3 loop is CSVEDSVDTDTQYF.

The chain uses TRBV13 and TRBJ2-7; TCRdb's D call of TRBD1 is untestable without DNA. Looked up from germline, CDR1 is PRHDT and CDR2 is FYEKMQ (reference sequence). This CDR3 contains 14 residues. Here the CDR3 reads CASSSQGTIHEQYF.

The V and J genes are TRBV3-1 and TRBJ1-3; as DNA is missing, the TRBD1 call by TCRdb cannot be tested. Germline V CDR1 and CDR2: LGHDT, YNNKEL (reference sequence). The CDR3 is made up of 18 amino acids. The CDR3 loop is CASSPDRGSISSGNTIYF.

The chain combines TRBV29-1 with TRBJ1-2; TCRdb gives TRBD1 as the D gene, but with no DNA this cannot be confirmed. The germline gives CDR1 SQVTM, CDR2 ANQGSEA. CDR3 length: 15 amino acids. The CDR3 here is CSVSGEQAPSNGYTF.